The table lists the clone carrying this T cell receptor beta chain with many counts. No antigen is known for it. One end of the junction is discordant with germline, which a read error may explain. Expressed TCRB transcripts were sequenced because the isolated RNA had all been reverse transcribed beforehand. The table came from immunoSEQ multiplex PCR; TCRdb's copy has only in-frame clones and leaves some out. The table has under 900,000 clones, under 20% seen once. This CDR3 is 15 amino acids long. CDR1 is SGHDN and CDR2 is FVKESK in the germline V gene. The sample belongs to a study of beta chain features in type 1 diabetes. Findings and caveats of the study: All four CD4+ subsets from Type 1 diabetes patients carried moderately but significantly shorter TCRB CDR3s.

The genes are TRBV14 and TRBJ2-6, with D perhaps TRBD1 or TRBD2 (5 bases each). This clonotype was sampled from a woman aged 18-29 years in good health. Sequenced input: naive CD4+ T cells from blood. DNA for the CDR3: TGTGCCAGCAGTCTCGGGACGTTTGGGACCAACGTCCTGACTTTC. Translating it yields CASSLGTFGTNVLTF.